This is a list of T cell receptor beta chains from one sample in a study of T-cell memory formation after mild COVID-19. Using its own MiXCR run on the 5' RACE reads, TCRdb lists one record per CDR3 protein. The repertoire includes around 130,000 distinct CDR3 sequences, roughly 15% of them detected once, and approximately 15% sits in the top ten. The sequencing input was PBMCs or a T cell subset sorted from them (not recorded which). These receptors were collected from an adult woman who had mild COVID-19 (a few samples of this study predate the infection). Cell type and time point are not known. Both conserved end residues are part of each CDR3. D genes are given only for firm matches. Only part of the rows carry a size: once, few, many, or a class if the clone is expanded.

J	V	D	size	CDR3	DNA
TRBJ2-5	TRBV5-6	TRBD1	.	CASSFLTGGGQETQYF	TGTGCCAGCAGCTTCCTGACAGGGGGCGGGCAAGAGACCCAGTACTTC
TRBJ2-7	TRBV12-3/TRBV12-4	TRBD1	.	CASSQTGPPVEQYF	TGTGCCAGCAGCCAGACAGGGCCTCCCGTCGAGCAGTACTTC
TRBJ2-7	TRBV12-3/TRBV12-4	TRBD1	few	CASRRQGYEQYF	TGTGCCAGCAGGAGACAGGGCTACGAGCAGTACTTC
TRBJ1-2	TRBV15	.	.	CATSRAYGAQWREDYGYTF	TGTGCCACCAGCAGAGCTTATGGGGCCCAGTGGCGAGAGGACTATGGCTACACCTTC
TRBJ2-6	TRBV12-3/TRBV12-4	TRBD2	once	CASSPGGGGFSGANVLTF	TGTGCCAGCAGTCCCGGGGGGGGGGGCTTTTCTGGGGCCAACGTCCTGACTTTC
TRBJ1-1	TRBV5-5	TRBD1	.	CASSSLGQGDTEAFF	TGTGCCAGCAGCTCCCTGGGACAGGGGGACACTGAAGCTTTCTTT
TRBJ2-1	TRBV28	.	few	CASRSSYNEQFF	TGTGCCAGCAGAAGCTCCTACAATGAGCAGTTCTTC
TRBJ2-1	TRBV12-3/TRBV12-4	TRBD2	.	CASSLALAGGRRGEQFF	TGTGCCAGCAGTTTAGCTCTAGCGGGGGGGCGCAGAGGTGAGCAGTTCTTC
TRBJ2-1	TRBV2	TRBD2	.	CASKTLASGVYNEQFF	TGTGCCAGCAAAACGCTGGCTAGCGGGGTATACAATGAGCAGTTCTTC
TRBJ1-1	TRBV19	.	few	CASSGLGGTEAFF	TGTGCCAGTAGTGGTTTGGGGGGGACTGAAGCTTTCTTT
TRBJ1-2	TRBV6-5	.	.	CATHMPTGRGYTF	TGTGCCACGCACATGCCAACGGGACGGGGCTACACCTTC
TRBJ2-1	TRBV7-3	TRBD2	few	CASSLSLAGGLYNEQFF	TGTGCCAGCAGCTTATCGCTAGCGGGAGGCCTCTACAATGAGCAGTTCTTC
TRBJ2-2	TRBV5-5	.	.	CASSWRWAPITGELFF	TGTGCCAGCAGCTGGAGGTGGGCTCCGATTACCGGGGAGCTGTTTTTT
TRBJ1-5	TRBV6-2/TRBV6-3	TRBD1	few	CASSYRTGGEQPQHF	TGTGCCAGCAGTTACAGGACAGGGGGCGAGCAGCCCCAGCATTTT
TRBJ2-2	TRBV9	.	few	CASSVSTGELFF	TGTGCCAGCAGCGTAAGCACCGGGGAGCTGTTTTTT
TRBJ2-6	TRBV19	TRBD1	.	CASGSSQGAPGANVLTF	TGTGCCAGTGGCAGTAGTCAGGGGGCGCCGGGGGCCAACGTCCTGACTTTC
TRBJ2-1	TRBV7-3	.	.	CASSFGTYNEQFF	TGTGCCAGCAGCTTCGGGACGTACAATGAGCAGTTCTTC
TRBJ2-7	TRBV25-1	.	medium-sized	CASSSHGYEQYF	TGTGCCAGCAGTTCCCACGGTTACGAGCAGTACTTC
TRBJ1-1	TRBV7-6	TRBD1	.	CASSRGLTEAFF	TGTGCCAGCAGCAGGGGGCTCACTGAAGCTTTCTTT
TRBJ2-7	TRBV15	TRBD2	.	CATRAPGLAGPHEQYF	TGTGCCACCAGAGCCCCGGGACTAGCGGGTCCACACGAGCAGTACTTC
TRBJ1-2	TRBV30	.	.	CAWIDRANYGYTF	TGTGCCTGGATTGACAGAGCGAACTATGGCTACACCTTC
TRBJ2-3	TRBV10-3	.	.	CAIRGDPSTDTQYF	TGTGCCATCAGGGGGGACCCGAGCACAGATACGCAGTATTTT
TRBJ2-7	TRBV3-1	TRBD2	.	CASSQDLWTSGRGYEQYF	TGTGCCAGCAGCCAAGATTTATGGACTAGCGGGAGGGGGTACGAGCAGTACTTC
TRBJ1-6	TRBV12-3/TRBV12-4	.	.	CASSFGRRSPLHF	TGTGCCAGCAGTTTCGGGAGGCGTTCACCCCTCCACTTT
TRBJ2-7	TRBV29-1	TRBD2	.	CSVGEGLSYEQYF	TGCAGCGTTGGGGAGGGGCTTTCCTACGAGCAGTACTTC
TRBJ1-1	TRBV27	.	.	CASSSLYQEVNTEAFF	TGTGCCAGCAGTTCCCTCTACCAGGAAGTGAACACTGAAGCTTTCTTT
TRBJ2-7	TRBV10-3	.	few	CATQGEFSYEQYF	TGTGCCACCCAGGGAGAATTCTCCTACGAGCAGTACTTC
TRBJ1-4	TRBV10-3	TRBD1	few	CAIRTGGNEKLFF	TGTGCCATCAGGACAGGGGGTAATGAAAAACTGTTTTTT
TRBJ2-5	TRBV6-6	.	few	CASSYYERETQYF	TGTGCCAGCAGTTACTACGAACGAGAGACCCAGTACTTC
TRBJ2-1	TRBV11-3	.	few	CASSLGGGGGHNEQFF	TGTGCCAGCAGCTTAGGAGGAGGGGGCGGCCACAATGAGCAGTTCTTC
TRBJ1-1	TRBV12-3/TRBV12-4	.	.	CASSFGSQANTEAFF	TGTGCCAGCAGTTTTGGTTCACAGGCGAACACTGAAGCTTTCTTT
TRBJ2-7	TRBV29-1	.	few	CSVDGAGDRYEQYF	TGCAGCGTCGATGGGGCAGGGGATCGCTACGAGCAGTACTTC
TRBJ2-3	TRBV11-2	.	few	CASTDQGRGDTQYF	TGTGCCAGCACTGATCAGGGGCGCGGGGATACGCAGTATTTT
TRBJ1-5	TRBV29-1	.	few	CSVVWGLGQPQHF	TGCAGCGTTGTTTGGGGGCTGGGGCAGCCCCAGCATTTT
TRBJ2-5	TRBV7-2	TRBD1	few	CASSSVDRGRQETQYF	TGTGCCAGCAGCTCCGTCGACAGGGGGCGTCAAGAGACCCAGTACTTC
TRBJ1-1	TRBV5-1	.	.	CASSLGRDTEAFF	TGCGCCAGCAGCTTGGGACGAGACACTGAAGCTTTCTTT
TRBJ2-1	TRBV20-1	TRBD2	.	CSARDRAGGLYNEQFF	TGCAGTGCTAGAGATCGGGCGGGAGGCCTCTACAATGAGCAGTTCTTC
TRBJ2-1	TRBV13	TRBD2	.	CASSLVRLAGEQFF	TGTGCCAGCAGCTTAGTTCGGCTAGCGGGAGAACAGTTCTTC
TRBJ2-7	TRBV6-1	.	.	CASSEGAANYEQYF	TGTGCCAGCAGTGAAGGAGCAGCAAACTACGAGCAGTACTTC
TRBJ1-2	TRBV24-1	.	.	CATSEAGEYGYTF	TGTGCCACCAGTGAGGCAGGGGAATATGGCTACACCTTC
TRBJ2-1	TRBV5-4	.	.	CASSLDGNEQFF	TGTGCCAGCAGCTTGGACGGGAATGAGCAGTTCTTC
TRBJ1-5	TRBV20-1	TRBD1	few	CSALQGARPQHF	TGCAGTGCGCTACAGGGGGCGCGGCCCCAGCATTTT
TRBJ2-7	TRBV5-5	.	few	CASRTSYEQYF	TGTGCCAGCAGAACTTCCTACGAGCAGTACTTC
TRBJ2-7	TRBV2	TRBD1	.	CASVRDRLSSYEQYF	TGTGCCAGCGTTCGGGACAGACTAAGCTCCTACGAGCAGTACTTC
TRBJ2-5	TRBV12-3/TRBV12-4	.	few	CASSLADIQETQYF	TGTGCCAGCAGTTTAGCAGACATCCAAGAGACCCAGTACTTC
TRBJ2-2	TRBV9	.	few	CASSVDNGNTGELFF	TGTGCCAGCAGCGTAGACAACGGTAACACCGGGGAGCTGTTTTTT
TRBJ2-5	TRBV7-6	.	.	CASSPEMTGGETQYF	TGTGCCAGCAGCCCAGAGATGACAGGAGGAGAGACCCAGTACTTC
TRBJ1-1	TRBV20-1	.	.	CSAGKAQKNTEAFF	TGCAGTGCTGGAAAGGCGCAGAAGAACACTGAAGCTTTCTTT
TRBJ1-1	TRBV9	.	.	CASSVVDTEAFF	TGTGCCAGCAGCGTAGTTGACACTGAAGCTTTCTTT
TRBJ2-3	TRBV5-1	TRBD2	.	CASSMVTSGGNGDTQYF	TGCGCCAGCAGCATGGTGACTAGCGGGGGGAACGGAGATACGCAGTATTTT
TRBJ1-2	TRBV29-1	TRBD1	.	CSVDPGQGGYGYTF	TGCAGCGTAGATCCGGGACAGGGCGGCTATGGCTACACCTTC
TRBJ1-3	TRBV12-3/TRBV12-4	.	.	CASSPHIYAGNTIYF	TGTGCCAGCAGTCCCCATATCTATGCTGGAAACACCATATATTTT
TRBJ2-1	TRBV4-2	.	.	CASSQDNSGPYNEQFF	TGTGCCAGCAGCCAAGATAACAGCGGTCCCTACAATGAGCAGTTCTTC
TRBJ2-7	TRBV27	.	few	CASSRKGPGTSLSSYEQYF	TGTGCCAGCAGTCGTAAAGGACCCGGGACATCTTTGAGCTCCTACGAGCAGTACTTC
TRBJ1-2	TRBV29-1	TRBD1	.	CSVENRTGDYGYTF	TGCAGCGTTGAAAATAGGACAGGGGACTATGGCTACACCTTC
TRBJ2-2	TRBV12-3/TRBV12-4	TRBD2	few	CASSPPGLAGGASGELFF	TGTGCCAGCAGCCCGCCGGGACTAGCGGGGGGGGCCTCCGGGGAGCTGTTTTTT
TRBJ1-2	TRBV7-8	TRBD1	few	CASSPGTGGAPNYGYTF	TGTGCCAGCAGCCCCGGGACAGGGGGCGCCCCGAACTATGGCTACACCTTC
TRBJ2-5	TRBV15	TRBD2	.	CALSGAVYKETQYF	TGTGCCCTGAGCGGGGCAGTGTACAAAGAGACCCAGTACTTC
TRBJ2-3	TRBV7-3	.	few	CASSLTGNTDTQYF	TGTGCCAGCAGCTTAACAGGAAACACAGATACGCAGTATTTT
TRBJ2-4	TRBV20-1	TRBD2	few	CSAKRAGEGKNIQYF	TGCAGTGCTAAACGGGCGGGAGAGGGCAAAAACATTCAGTACTTC